These 29 T cell receptor beta chains share one sample of origin, sequenced in a study of T cells after yellow fever vaccination. TCRdb analysed the 5' RACE reads with MiXCR anew, one entry per CDR3 protein. The sample records 450,000 to 650,000 distinct CDR3 sequences, about a fifth being singletons. Sequenced here: PBMCs, sampled about 20 days after the first yellow fever vaccination. The receptors were gathered from a young man who received the YFV17D yellow fever vaccine.

The V gene is TRBV10-1, the J gene TRBJ2-3, with 10 positions matching TRBD2. Unmatched junction bases numbered 1, after V lost 0 bases and J lost 1 base. Germline V CDR1 and CDR2: WNHNN, SYGVQD (reference sequence). This CDR3 is built from 16 residues. The CDR3 nucleotides read TGCGCCAGCAGTGAGTCGCTAGCGGGGGGCACAGATACGCAGTATTTT. It yields the protein CASSESLAGGTDTQYF.

This clonotype appeared a few times. The J gene is TRBJ2-3, the V gene TRBV20-1; TRBD2 agrees at 8 bases. CDR3 length: 14 residues. Germline lookup yields CDR1 DFQATT and CDR2 SNEGSKA (reference sequence). Germline trimming cut 2 bases from V and 4 bases from J; bases unmatched to any gene: 5. The CDR3, as DNA: TGCAGTGCTAGACGCGGGGGGCTCTCAGATACGCAGTATTTT. This gives the protein CSARRGGLSDTQYF.

Only a few counts were recorded for this clonotype. The J gene is TRBJ1-1, the V gene TRBV30; TRBD1 might be the D (5 bases). Germline CDR1 is GTSNPN and CDR2 is SVGIG (reference sequence). CDR3 length: 11 residues. Trimming pared 5 bases from V and 10 bases from J, leaving 14 bases between. CDR3 bases: TGTGCCTGGTCAGGGTTAGTCGGAGCTTTCTTT. Translation: CAWSGLVGAFF.

The V and J genes are TRBV21-1 and TRBJ2-7. TRBV21-1 counts as a pseudogene. The CDR3 is made up of 16 amino acids. Here the CDR3 DNA reads TGTGCCAGCAGCCGCAGGTCGAGCCTGAGCTCCTACGAGCAGTACTTC. Protein product: CASSRRSSLSSYEQYF.

This clonotype was seen a few times. The chain is built from TRBV7-6 and TRBJ1-1; D is unresolved. The V and J ends lost 5 bases and 5 bases respectively, with 9 bases between them. Germline V CDR1 and CDR2: SGHVS, FNYEAQ. CDR3 size: 12 residues. The CDR3 reads CASSPQATEAFF. In DNA, the CDR3 is TGTGCCAGCAGCCCCCAGGCTACTGAAGCTTTCTTT.

The V gene is TRBV12-3 or TRBV12-4, the J gene TRBJ1-1; D ambiguous. The CDR3 sequence is 17 residues long. The V gene lost 4 bases and the J gene lost 4 bases, with 22 bases spanning the gap. This CDR3 is CASSSPGLTPAGTEAFF. CDR3 nucleotides: TGTGCCAGCAGTTCCCCGGGCCTAACCCCAGCGGGCACTGAAGCTTTCTTT.

There are a few counts of this clonotype. The J gene is TRBJ2-3, the V gene TRBV7-9; D gene uncertain. The CDR3 has 12 amino acids. V lost 5 bases and J lost 6, with 9 bases in between. Germline assignment: CDR1 SEHNR and CDR2 FQNEAQ (reference sequence). The CDR3 DNA is TGTGCCAGCAGCACGCCATGGGATACGCAGTATTTT. As protein: CASSTPWDTQYF. Based on the CDR3 plus reference TRBV7-9 and TRBJ2-3, the full variable domain is DTGVSQNPRHKITKRGQNVTFRCDPISEHNRLYWYRQTLGQGPEFLTYFQNEAQLEKSRLLSDRFSAERPKGSFSTLEIQRTEQGDSAMYLCASSTPWDTQYFGPGTRLTVL.

The rearrangement links TRBV5-1 to TRBJ2-1; D remains ambiguous. Germline-derived CDR1 and CDR2 are SGHRS and YFSETQ. V lost 7 bases and J lost 8, with 19 bases in between. The CDR3 has 14 residues. The CDR3 DNA reads TGCGCCAGCGCTCCGGGCCCCCCGCCCGATGAGCAGTTCTTC. It is translated as CASAPGPPPDEQFF.

The J gene is TRBJ1-1, the V gene TRBV6-1; TRBD1 matches at 7 bases. CDR1 and CDR2 from the germline V gene are MNHNS and SASEGT. Trimming took 6 bases from V and 3 from J; bases not matched to a gene: 4. The CDR3 is made up of 13 amino acids. CDR3 DNA: TGTGCCAGCAGGGAGGGGGCGCACACTGAAGCTTTCTTT. Translation: CASREGAHTEAFF.

The J gene is TRBJ2-7, the V gene TRBV7-9; D perhaps matches TRBD1 (5 bases). Germline CDR1 and CDR2: SEHNR and FQNEAQ (reference sequence). Trimming took 5 bases from V and 2 from J, leaving 10 bases between them. This CDR3 spans 13 amino acids. CDR3 sequence (DNA): TGTGCCAGCAGCCCGACAGAAACCTACGAGCAGTACGTC. It translates to CASSPTETYEQYV.

This clonotype has only a few counts. J is TRBJ2-5 and V is TRBV9, with D maybe TRBD1 (5 bases). The germline V gene encodes CDR1 SGDLS and CDR2 YYNGEE. The CDR3 loop spans 14 amino acids. The V and J ends lost 3 bases and 4 bases respectively, with 13 bases between them. This CDR3 reads CASSAPGYLETQYF. DNA of the CDR3: TGTGCCAGCAGCGCTCCAGGGTACCTAGAGACCCAGTACTTC.

A few counts support this clonotype. The V and J genes are TRBV15 and TRBJ2-7, with 9 bases that match TRBD2. Germline values: CDR1 LNHNV, CDR2 YYDKDF (reference sequence). The CDR3 runs 13 residues. J lost 4 bases, V lost 4 bases, and 2 bases had no gene match. The CDR3 region is CATSTSGGYEQYF. As DNA, the CDR3 is TGTGCCACCAGCACCAGCGGGGGGTACGAGCAGTACTTC.

This clonotype was picked up many times. The genes are TRBV5-1 and TRBJ2-7; D possibly corresponds to TRBD2 (6 bases). This CDR3 is 14 amino acids long. In germline, CDR1 is SGHRS, CDR2 YFSETQ. V was trimmed by 1 base and J by 3 bases, leaving 11 bases between them. Here the CDR3 DNA reads TGCGCCAGCAGCTTGCTCGGGAGCAGCTACGAGCAGTACGTC. It is translated as CASSLLGSSYEQYV.

This clonotype was detected only a few times. The chain uses TRBV20-1 and TRBJ2-5; D unclear. There are 11 residues in the CDR3. Germline V CDR1 and CDR2: DFQATT, SNEGSKA (reference sequence). The V gene lost 2 bases and the J gene lost 3 bases, with 4 bases spanning the gap. The DNA for the CDR3 is TGCAGTGCTAGACCCGAAGAGACCCAGTACTTC. This translates into CSARPEETQYF.

This clonotype has only a few counts. V usage is TRBV11-2 and J usage is TRBJ2-2; 14 bases are a match to TRBD2. Germline loops: CDR1 SGHAT, CDR2 FQNNGV. The V segment lost 7 bases and the J segment 7 bases; nucleotides outside the gene matches: 14. The length of the CDR3 is 18 residues. CDR3 DNA sequence: TGTGCCAGCATCCTCAGGACTAGCGGGGGGCCCTTGGGCGGGGAGCTGTTTTTT. It is translated as CASILRTSGGPLGGELFF.

This clonotype has more than one count but fewer than ten. The V gene is TRBV3-1, the J gene TRBJ2-1, with TRBD1 as a possible D gene (6 bases). The germline CDR1 and CDR2 sequences are LGHDT and YNNKEL (reference sequence). The germline V and J ends were trimmed by 4 bases and 0 bases, with 13 bases remaining between them. This CDR3 region has 16 residues. The CDR3 spells CASSPIAQGSYNEQFF. The DNA of the CDR3 is TGTGCCAGCAGCCCAATTGCACAGGGCTCCTACAATGAGCAGTTCTTC.

This sequence joins TRBV7-8 and TRBJ2-1; D unresolved. Germline V gene data show CDR1 as SGHVS and CDR2 as FQNEAQ. V gave up 4 bases and J gave up 9 bases, with 10 bases separating them. There are 12 residues in the CDR3. The CDR3 nucleotides read TGTGCCAGCAGCTATGGTGGGGTTGAGCAGTTCTTC. This translates into CASSYGGVEQFF. Supplemented by reference TRBV7-8 and TRBJ2-1, the full variable domain reads GAGVSQSPRYKVAKRGQDVALRCDPISGHVSLFWYQQALGQGPEFLTYFQNEAQLDKSGLPSDRFFAERPEGSVSTLKIQRTQQEDSAVYLCASSYGGVEQFFGPGTRLTVL.

This sequence joins TRBV7-2 and TRBJ1-5; D might be TRBD1 (5 bases). Trimming removed 5 bases from V and 4 bases from J, with 12 bases in between. The V gene's germline CDR1 is SGHTA and CDR2 FQGNSA. The CDR3 totals 14 residues. The CDR3 spells CASSANGGNQPQHF. CDR3 nucleotide sequence: TGTGCCAGCAGCGCCAATGGGGGGAATCAGCCCCAGCATTTT. Complete variable domain (other parts from reference TRBV7-2 and TRBJ1-5): GAGVSQSPSNKVTEKGKDVELRCDPISGHTALYWYRQSLGQGLEFLIYFQGNSAPDKSGLPSDRFSAERTGGSVSTLTIQRTQQEDSAVYLCASSANGGNQPQHFGDGTRLSIL.

Of note for this clonotype: The final CDR3 position lacks the conserved phenylalanine or tryptophan, pointing to a likely read error. V gene TRBV5-1 combines with J gene TRBJ1-1; a possible D gene is TRBD1 (5 bases). CDR1 is SGHRS and CDR2 is YFSETQ in the germline V gene. The CDR3 is 17 residues long. V gave up 4 bases and J gave up 0 bases, with 19 bases separating them. Written as DNA, the CDR3 is TGCGCCAGCAGCCTCCCGTGGCAGGGCACCATGAACACTGAAGCTTTCATT. Protein product: CASSLPWQGTMNTEAFI.

The chain recombines TRBV5-1 with TRBJ1-2; D is unresolved. The CDR3 covers 15 residues. The germline V gene has CDR1 SGHRS and CDR2 YFSETQ. The germline V and J ends were trimmed by 3 bases and 6 bases, with 18 bases remaining between them. The CDR3 DNA is TGCGCCAGCAGCTCGACCTACACTGGGGTCGATGGCTACACCTTC. Protein product: CASSSTYTGVDGYTF.

This chain uses TRBV7-2 with TRBJ2-7; perhaps D is TRBD1 or TRBD2 (5 bases each). Trimming took 0 bases from V and 6 from J, leaving 12 bases between them. The germline CDR1 and CDR2 sequences are SGHTA and FQGNSA. The CDR3 has 14 amino acids. The CDR3 loop is CASSLARDGSEQYV. The CDR3 DNA is TGTGCCAGCAGCTTAGCCAGGGACGGCAGCGAGCAGTACGTC.

The gene calls are TRBV4-2 and TRBJ1-2; the match to TRBD1 covers 7 bases. This CDR3 spans 13 amino acids. Germline-derived CDR1 and CDR2 are LGHNA and YNFKEQ. Trimming at V came to 7 bases and at J to 4 bases, leaving 6 bases not matched to a gene. CDR3 protein: CASNKGTVYGYTF. CDR3 in DNA: TGTGCCAGCAACAAGGGGACAGTCTATGGCTACACCTTC.

This clonotype has just a few counts. The genes are TRBV29-1 and TRBJ2-1; weak D call: TRBD1 (6 bases). V was trimmed by 2 bases and J by 3 bases, leaving 11 bases between them. The CDR3 totals 14 residues. Germline CDR1 SQVTM, CDR2 ANQGSEA. The CDR3 DNA reads TGCAGCGTTGAATCTGGCAGGGGCTACAATGAGCAGTTCTTC. It encodes CSVESGRGYNEQFF.

This clonotype was observed a handful of times. The J gene is TRBJ1-3, the V gene TRBV4-1; no clear D gene. The CDR3 extends over 16 amino acids. Per germline, CDR1 MGHRA and CDR2 YSYEKL. Trimming left V 0 bases short and J 4 bases short, with 13 bases between. CDR3 DNA: TGCGCCAGCAGCCAAGATTCGCACGGGTCCGGAAACACCATATATTTT. Translating gives CASSQDSHGSGNTIYF.

CDR3 residues: CASSLGGTGKTQYF. In DNA form, the CDR3 reads TGCGCCAGCAGCTTGGGGGGGACAGGGAAGACCCAGTACTTC. The chain couples TRBV5-1 to TRBJ2-5, with 9 bases fitting TRBD1. The germline V gene encodes CDR1 SGHRS and CDR2 YFSETQ. V trimming: 0 bases; J trimming: 6 bases; junction bases outside the gene matches: 3. This CDR3 is built from 14 residues.

This clonotype was observed a handful of times. V is TRBV11-2 and J is TRBJ2-1, with D possibly being TRBD2 (6 bases). Per germline, CDR1 SGHAT and CDR2 FQNNGV. The CDR3 has 13 amino acids. V was pared by 5 bases and J by 10 bases, with 15 bases between. CDR3 in amino acids: CASSPASVGEQFF. CDR3 nucleotide sequence: TGTGCCAGCAGCCCCGCTAGCGTCGGCGAGCAGTTCTTC.

Many counts were recorded for this clonotype. This chain uses TRBV4-3 with TRBJ2-4; D unresolved. Germline values: CDR1 LGHNA, CDR2 YSLEER. Trimming left V 0 bases short and J 7 bases short, with 10 bases between. The CDR3 extends over 14 amino acids. Here the CDR3 reads CASSQDIIVNIQYF. CDR3 DNA: TGCGCCAGCAGCCAAGATATCATAGTCAACATTCAGTACTTC.

This CDR3 is CASSLGSRGITEAFF. The CDR3 DNA follows: TGCGCCAGCAGCTTGGGTTCTCGGGGGATCACTGAAGCTTTCTTT. This chain connects TRBV5-1 to TRBJ1-1; a weak D match, TRBD1 (5 bases). With 0 bases removed from V and 4 bases from J, the gap between germline ends came to 13 bases. The CDR3 is made up of 15 amino acids. The germline V gene encodes CDR1 SGHRS and CDR2 YFSETQ.

This clonotype was seen more than once but under ten times. This sequence joins TRBV5-1 and TRBJ2-3, with D hard to call. V was shortened by 0 bases and J by 2 bases, with 10 bases between the two germline ends. Germline assignment: CDR1 SGHRS and CDR2 YFSETQ. The CDR3 covers 15 residues. CDR3 in amino acids: CASSLVDGLTDTQYF. The CDR3 nucleotides read TGCGCCAGCAGCTTGGTCGACGGCCTCACAGATACGCAGTATTTT.